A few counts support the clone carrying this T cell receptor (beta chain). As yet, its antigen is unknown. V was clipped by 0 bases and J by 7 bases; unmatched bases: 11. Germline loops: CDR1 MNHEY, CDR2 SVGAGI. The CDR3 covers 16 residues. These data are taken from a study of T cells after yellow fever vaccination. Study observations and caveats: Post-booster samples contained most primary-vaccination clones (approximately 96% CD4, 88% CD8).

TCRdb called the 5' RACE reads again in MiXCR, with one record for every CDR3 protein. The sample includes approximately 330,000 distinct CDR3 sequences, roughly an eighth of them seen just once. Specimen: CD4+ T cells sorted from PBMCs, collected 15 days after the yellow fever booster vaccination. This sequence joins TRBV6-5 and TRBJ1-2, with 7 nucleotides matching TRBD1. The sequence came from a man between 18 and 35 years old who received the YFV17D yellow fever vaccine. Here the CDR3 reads CASSYSHQGRGFGYTF. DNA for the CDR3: TGTGCCAGCAGTTACTCCCACCAGGGCAGGGGGTTTGGCTACACCTTC.